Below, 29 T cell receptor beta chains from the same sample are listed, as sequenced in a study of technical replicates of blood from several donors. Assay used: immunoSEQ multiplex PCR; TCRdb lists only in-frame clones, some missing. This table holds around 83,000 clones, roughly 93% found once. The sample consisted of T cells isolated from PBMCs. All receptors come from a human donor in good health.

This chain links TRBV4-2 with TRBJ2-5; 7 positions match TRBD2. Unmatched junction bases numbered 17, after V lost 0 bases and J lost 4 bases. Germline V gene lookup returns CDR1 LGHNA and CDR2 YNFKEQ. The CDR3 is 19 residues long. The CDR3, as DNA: TGTGCCAGCAGCCAAGACCCCATTAATAGGCGGGAGAGGATAGAGACCCAGTACTTC. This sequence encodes CASSQDPINRRERIETQYF.

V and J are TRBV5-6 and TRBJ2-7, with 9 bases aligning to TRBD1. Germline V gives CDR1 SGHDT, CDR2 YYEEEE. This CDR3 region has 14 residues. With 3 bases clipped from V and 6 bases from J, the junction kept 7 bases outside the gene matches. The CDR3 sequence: CASSSGTGSLEQYF. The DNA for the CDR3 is TGTGCCAGCAGCTCCGGGACAGGGTCGCTCGAGCAGTACTTC.

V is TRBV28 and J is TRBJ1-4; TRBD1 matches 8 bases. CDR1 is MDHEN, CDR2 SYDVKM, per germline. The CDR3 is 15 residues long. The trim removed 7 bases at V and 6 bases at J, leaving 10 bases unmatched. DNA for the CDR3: TGTGCCAGCACTACAGGGGGTAGATGGGATGAAAAACTGTTTTTT. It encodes CASTTGGRWDEKLFF.

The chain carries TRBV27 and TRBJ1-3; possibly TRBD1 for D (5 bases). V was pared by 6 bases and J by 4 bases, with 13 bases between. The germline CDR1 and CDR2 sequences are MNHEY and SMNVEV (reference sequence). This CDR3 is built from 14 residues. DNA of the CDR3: TGTGCCAGCAGCCCAGGGTTGTACGGAAACACCATATATTTT. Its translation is CASSPGLYGNTIYF.

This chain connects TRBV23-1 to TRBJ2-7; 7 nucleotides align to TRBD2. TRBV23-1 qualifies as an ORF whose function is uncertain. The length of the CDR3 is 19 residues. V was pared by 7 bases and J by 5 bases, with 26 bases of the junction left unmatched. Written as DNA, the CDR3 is TGCGCCAGCACTCTTGACGGGAGACCACCGGCGGGAGCGGATCACGAGCAGTACTTC. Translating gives CASTLDGRPPAGADHEQYF.

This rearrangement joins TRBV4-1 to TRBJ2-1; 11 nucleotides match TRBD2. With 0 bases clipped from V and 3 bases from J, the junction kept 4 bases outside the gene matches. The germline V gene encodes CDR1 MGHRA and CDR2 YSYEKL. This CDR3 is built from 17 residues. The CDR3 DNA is TGCGCCAGCAGCCAAGATATTAGCGGGAGGGTCTACAATGAGCAGTTCTTC. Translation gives CASSQDISGRVYNEQFF.

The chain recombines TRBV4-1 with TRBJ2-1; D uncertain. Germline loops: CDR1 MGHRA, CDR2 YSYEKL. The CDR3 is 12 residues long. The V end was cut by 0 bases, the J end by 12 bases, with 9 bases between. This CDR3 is CASSQDSLLQFF. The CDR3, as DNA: TGCGCCAGCAGCCAAGATAGCCTATTGCAGTTCTTC.

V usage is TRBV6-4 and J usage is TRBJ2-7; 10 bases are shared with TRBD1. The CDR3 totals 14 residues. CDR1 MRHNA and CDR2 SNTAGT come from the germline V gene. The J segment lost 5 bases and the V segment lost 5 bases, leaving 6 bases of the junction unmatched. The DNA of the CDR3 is TGTGCCAGCAGTCTGGGACAGGGGAGCAACGAGCAGTACTTC. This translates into CASSLGQGSNEQYF.

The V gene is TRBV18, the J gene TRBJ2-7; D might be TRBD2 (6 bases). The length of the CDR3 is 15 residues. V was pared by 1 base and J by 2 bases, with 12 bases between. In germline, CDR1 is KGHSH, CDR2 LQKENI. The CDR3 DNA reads TGTGCCAGCTCACCACGGGCTAGCGACGCCTACGAGCAGTACTTC. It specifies CASSPRASDAYEQYF.

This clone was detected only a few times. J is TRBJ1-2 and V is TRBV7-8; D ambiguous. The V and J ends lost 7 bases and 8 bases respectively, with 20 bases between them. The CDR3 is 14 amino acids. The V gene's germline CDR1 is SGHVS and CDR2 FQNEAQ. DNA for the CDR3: TGTGCCAGCATGAGCTCCGAGACACCAGTCGGCTACACCTTC. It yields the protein CASMSSETPVGYTF.

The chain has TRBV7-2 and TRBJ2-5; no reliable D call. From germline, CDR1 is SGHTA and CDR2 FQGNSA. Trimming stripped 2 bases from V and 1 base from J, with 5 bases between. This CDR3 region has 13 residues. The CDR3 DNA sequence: TGTGCCAGCAGCTTAACAGTCCAAGAGACCCAGTACTTC. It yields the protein CASSLTVQETQYF.

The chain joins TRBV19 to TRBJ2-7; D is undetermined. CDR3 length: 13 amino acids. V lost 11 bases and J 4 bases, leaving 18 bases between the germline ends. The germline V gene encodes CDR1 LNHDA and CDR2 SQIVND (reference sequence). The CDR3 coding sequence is TGTGCCGTCGAGCACGGTCTTACTTACGAGCAGTACTTC. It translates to CAVEHGLTYEQYF.

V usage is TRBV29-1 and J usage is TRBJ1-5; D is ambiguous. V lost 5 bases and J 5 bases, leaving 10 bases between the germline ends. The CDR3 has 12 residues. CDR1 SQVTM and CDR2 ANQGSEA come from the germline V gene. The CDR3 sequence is CSVRSDYQPQHF. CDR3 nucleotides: TGCAGCGTTCGAAGCGATTATCAGCCCCAGCATTTT.

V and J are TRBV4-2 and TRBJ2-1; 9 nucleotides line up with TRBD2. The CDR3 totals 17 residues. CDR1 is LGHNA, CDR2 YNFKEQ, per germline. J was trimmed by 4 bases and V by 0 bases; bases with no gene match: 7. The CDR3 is CASSQENQREVYNEQFF. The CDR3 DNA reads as TGTGCCAGCAGCCAAGAAAATCAGCGGGAGGTGTACAATGAGCAGTTCTTC.

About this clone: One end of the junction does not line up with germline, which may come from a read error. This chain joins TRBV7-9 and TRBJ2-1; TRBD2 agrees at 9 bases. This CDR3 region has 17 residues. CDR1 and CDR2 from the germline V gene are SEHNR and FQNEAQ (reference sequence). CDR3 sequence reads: CASSLALLAGYNNEQFF. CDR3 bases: TGTGCCAGCAGCCTAGCCCTTCTAGCGGGATATAACAATGAGCAGTTCTTC.

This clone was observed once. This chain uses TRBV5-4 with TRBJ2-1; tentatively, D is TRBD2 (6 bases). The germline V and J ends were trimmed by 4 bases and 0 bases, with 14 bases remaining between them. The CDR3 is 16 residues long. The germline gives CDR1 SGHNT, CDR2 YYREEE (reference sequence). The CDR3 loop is CASSGTSYSSYNEQFF. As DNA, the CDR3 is TGTGCCAGCAGCGGAACTAGCTACAGCTCCTACAATGAGCAGTTCTTC.

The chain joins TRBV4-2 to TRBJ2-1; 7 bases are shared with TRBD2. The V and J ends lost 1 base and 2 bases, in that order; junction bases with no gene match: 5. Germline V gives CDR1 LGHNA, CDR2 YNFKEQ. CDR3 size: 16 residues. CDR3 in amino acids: CASSQVPLAAYNEQFF. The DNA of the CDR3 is TGTGCCAGCAGCCAAGTTCCTCTAGCGGCCTACAATGAGCAGTTCTTC.

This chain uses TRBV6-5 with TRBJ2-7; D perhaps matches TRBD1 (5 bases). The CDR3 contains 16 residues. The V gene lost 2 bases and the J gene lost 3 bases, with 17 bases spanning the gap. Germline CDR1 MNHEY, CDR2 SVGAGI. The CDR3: CASSYLGQVSLYEQYF. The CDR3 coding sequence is TGTGCCAGCAGTTACCTGGGGCAGGTTTCTCTCTACGAGCAGTACTTC.

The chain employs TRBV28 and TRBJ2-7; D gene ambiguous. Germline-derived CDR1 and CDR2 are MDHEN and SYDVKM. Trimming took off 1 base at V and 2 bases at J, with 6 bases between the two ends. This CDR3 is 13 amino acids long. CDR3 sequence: CASSLSEPYEQYF. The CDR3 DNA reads TGTGCCAGCAGTTTATCGGAGCCCTACGAGCAGTACTTC.

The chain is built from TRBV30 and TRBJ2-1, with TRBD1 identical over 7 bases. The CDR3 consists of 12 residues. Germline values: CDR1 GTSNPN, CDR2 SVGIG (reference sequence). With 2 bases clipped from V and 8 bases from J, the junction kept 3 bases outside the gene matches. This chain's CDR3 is CAWSLGGYEQFF. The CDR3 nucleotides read TGTGCCTGGAGTCTAGGGGGCTATGAGCAGTTCTTC.

The CDR3 DNA is TGTGCTAGTGGTCTCCCCAAGACAGGGGAGGGCAATCAGCCCCAGCATTTT. This sequence encodes CASGLPKTGEGNQPQHF. The chain has TRBV12-5 and TRBJ1-5; 8 nucleotides line up with TRBD1. The CDR3 has 17 residues. In germline, CDR1 is LGHNT, CDR2 FRNRAP. The J segment lost 2 bases and the V segment lost 5 bases, leaving 11 bases of the junction unmatched.

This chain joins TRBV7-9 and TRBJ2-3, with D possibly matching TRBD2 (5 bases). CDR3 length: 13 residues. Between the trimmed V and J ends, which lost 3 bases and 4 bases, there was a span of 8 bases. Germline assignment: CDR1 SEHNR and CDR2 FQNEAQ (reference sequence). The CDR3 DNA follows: TGTGCCAGCAGCTTGGTCGGGGCAGATACGCAGTATTTT. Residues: CASSLVGADTQYF. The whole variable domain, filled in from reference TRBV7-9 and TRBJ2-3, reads DTGVSQNPRHKITKRGQNVTFRCDPISEHNRLYWYRQTLGQGPEFLTYFQNEAQLEKSRLLSDRFSAERPKGSFSTLEIQRTEQGDSAMYLCASSLVGADTQYFGPGTRLTVL.

The CDR3 sequence is CASTWRLAGEDEQFF. The CDR3 DNA sequence: TGTGCCAGCACCTGGAGACTAGCGGGAGAGGATGAGCAGTTCTTC. This rearrangement joins TRBV6-5 to TRBJ2-1; TRBD2 aligns across 12 bases. The germline gives CDR1 MNHEY, CDR2 SVGAGI. V was clipped by 7 bases and J by 8 bases; unmatched bases: 9. The CDR3 is 15 amino acids.

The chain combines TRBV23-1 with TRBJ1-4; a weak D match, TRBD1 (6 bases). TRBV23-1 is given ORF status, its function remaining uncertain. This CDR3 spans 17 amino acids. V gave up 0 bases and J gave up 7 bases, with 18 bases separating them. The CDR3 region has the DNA TGCGCCAGCAGTCAATCTGGGGGCGCGGGTGTTAGTGAAAAACTGTTTTTT. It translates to CASSQSGGAGVSEKLFF.

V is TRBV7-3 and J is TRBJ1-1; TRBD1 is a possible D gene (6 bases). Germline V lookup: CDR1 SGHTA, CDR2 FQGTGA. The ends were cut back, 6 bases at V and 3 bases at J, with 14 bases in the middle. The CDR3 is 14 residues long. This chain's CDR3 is CASSTLGGDTEAFF. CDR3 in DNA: TGTGCCAGCAGTACTTTAGGGGGAGACACTGAAGCTTTCTTT.

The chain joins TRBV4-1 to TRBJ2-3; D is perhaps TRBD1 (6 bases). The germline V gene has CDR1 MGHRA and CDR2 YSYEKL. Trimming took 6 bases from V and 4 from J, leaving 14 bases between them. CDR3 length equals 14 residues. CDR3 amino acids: CASSHRVNPDTQYF. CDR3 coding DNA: TGCGCCAGCAGTCACAGGGTAAACCCAGATACGCAGTATTTT.

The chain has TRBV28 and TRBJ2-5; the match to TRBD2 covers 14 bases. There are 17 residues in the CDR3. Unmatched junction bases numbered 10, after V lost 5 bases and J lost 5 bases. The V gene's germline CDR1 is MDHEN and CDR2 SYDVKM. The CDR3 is CASSTRTSGRPGETQYF. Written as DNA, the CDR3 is TGTGCCAGCAGTACCCGGACTAGCGGGAGGCCGGGGGAGACCCAGTACTTC. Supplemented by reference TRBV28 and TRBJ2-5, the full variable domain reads DVKVTQSSRYLVKRTGEKVFLECVQDMDHENMFWYRQDPGLGLRLIYFSYDVKMKEKGDIPEGYSVSREKKERFSLILESASTNQTSMYLCASSTRTSGRPGETQYFGPGTRLLVL.

This CDR3 reads CASSWGGGSYEQYF. The CDR3 region has the DNA TGTGCCAGCAGTTGGGGAGGGGGTTCCTACGAGCAGTACTTC. The V and J genes are TRBV27 and TRBJ2-7; a weak D match, TRBD2 (7 bases). Per the germline V gene, CDR1 is MNHEY and CDR2 is SMNVEV (reference sequence). The CDR3 has 14 amino acids. Trimming took off 4 bases at V and 1 base at J, with 11 bases between the two ends.

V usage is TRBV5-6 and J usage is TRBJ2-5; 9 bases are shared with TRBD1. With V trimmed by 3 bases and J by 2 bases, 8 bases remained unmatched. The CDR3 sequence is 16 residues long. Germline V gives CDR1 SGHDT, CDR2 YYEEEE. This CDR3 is CASSSPRQGGQETQYF. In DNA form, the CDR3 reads TGTGCCAGCAGCTCCCCGAGACAGGGGGGTCAAGAGACCCAGTACTTC.